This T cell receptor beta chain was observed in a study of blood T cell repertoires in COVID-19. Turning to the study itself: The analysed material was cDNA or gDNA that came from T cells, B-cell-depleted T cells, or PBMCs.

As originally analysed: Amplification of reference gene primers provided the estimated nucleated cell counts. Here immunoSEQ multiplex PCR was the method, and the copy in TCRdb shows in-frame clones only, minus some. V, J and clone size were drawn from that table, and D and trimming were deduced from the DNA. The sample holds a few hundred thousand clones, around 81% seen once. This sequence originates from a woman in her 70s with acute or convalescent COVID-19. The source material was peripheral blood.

CDR3 sequence (DNA): TGTGCCAGCAGCTTAGTGACCTGGGGTACAGGGAACAATGAGCAGTTCTTC. Translation: CASSLVTWGTGNNEQFF. V and J are TRBV7-2 and TRBJ2-1, with D possibly being TRBD1 (6 bases). Germline V gives CDR1 SGHTA, CDR2 FQGNSA. The CDR3 loop spans 17 amino acids. V gave up 1 base and J gave up 5 bases, with 18 bases separating them. The variable domain in full, with the rest retrieved from reference TRBV7-2 and TRBJ2-1, is GAGVSQSPSNKVTEKGKDVELRCDPISGHTALYWYRQSLGQGLEFLIYFQGNSAPDKSGLPSDRFSAERTGGSVSTLTIQRTQQEDSAVYLCASSLVTWGTGNNEQFFGPGTRLTVL.